This TCR beta chain was recovered during a study of blood T cells in healthy people across ages. Study-level findings and limits: Donor CMV status, an unknown factor, possibly confounded changes in expanded clonotypes.

Extraction of total RNA produced a minimum of 6 micrograms from each sample. Notes on this clonotype: Its antigen remains unknown.

A second PCR, run for 7 to 11 cycles, used a sample-barcoded 5' primer plus a J-beta primer mix. TCRdb recomputed calls from the 5' RACE reads with MiXCR, one row per CDR3 protein. Among hundreds of thousands of distinct CDR3 sequences listed, roughly 64% were seen once. V lost 1 base and J 8 bases, leaving 17 bases between the germline ends. The V gene's germline CDR1 is LGHNA and CDR2 YSLEER. CDR3 length: 16 residues. The origin of this receptor is a man aged 30 to 45 in good health. The V call is TRBV4-3, the J call TRBJ1-4, with D perhaps TRBD1 (5 bases). Material for sequencing was blood. In nucleotides, the CDR3 is TGCGCCAGCAGCCAAGGATGGGACGGGGAGGGGGAAAAACTGTTTTTT. Amino acid sequence: CASSQGWDGEGEKLFF.